This entry lists 15 T cell receptor beta chains sequenced from one sample in a study of blood T cells in healthy people across ages. Primed by a sample-barcoded 5' primer and a J-beta primer mix, a second PCR proceeded for roughly 6 to 12 cycles. TCRdb used MiXCR to reprocess the 5' RACE reads, holding one entry per CDR3 protein. The sample shows 1.5 million or so distinct CDR3 sequences, 40% to 50% of them seen only once. Sample: blood. The receptor set was obtained from a woman aged 18-29 years in good health.

This rearrangement joins TRBV20-1 to TRBJ2-5; 11 bases fit TRBD2. The CDR3 covers 16 residues. Losses at the gene ends were 1 base for V and 11 bases for J; bases not matched to a gene: 15. The germline gives CDR1 DFQATT, CDR2 SNEGSKA (reference sequence). CDR3 protein: CSARGSGSGRALEQYF. The CDR3 coding sequence is TGCAGTGCTAGAGGATCCGGTAGCGGGAGGGCCTTGGAGCAGTACTTC.

The chain has TRBV4-2 and TRBJ2-4; D might be TRBD2 (6 bases). The tail of the sequence fits TRBJ2-7 better, so the J call may be wrong. Germline V gene data show CDR1 as LGHNA and CDR2 as YNFKEQ. There are 15 residues in the CDR3. The CDR3 region is CASSHQSRGLYEQYF. DNA for the CDR3: TGTGCCAGCAGCCACCAATCCCGGGGACTTTACGAGCAGTACTTC.

This clonotype has just a few counts. The chain couples TRBV7-2 to TRBJ1-3; TRBD1 matches at 10 bases. V was clipped by 2 bases and J by 4 bases; unmatched bases: 8. This CDR3 comprises 17 residues. CDR1 is SGHTA, CDR2 FQGNSA, per germline. Here the CDR3 DNA reads TGTGCCAGCAGCTTATACTCCGGGACAGGGGCCGGAAACACCATATATTTT. Translated, it gives CASSLYSGTGAGNTIYF.

As to this clonotype: One junction end disagrees with the germline gene, perhaps due to a read error. This rearrangement joins TRBV7-2 to TRBJ2-3; 12 bases are a match to TRBD2. Germline assignment: CDR1 SGHTA and CDR2 FQGNSA. The CDR3 spans 15 residues. This CDR3 reads CASSQQTSGGDTRYF. The CDR3 DNA is TGTGCCAGCAGCCAACAGACTAGCGGGGGAGATACGCGGTATTTT.

The rearrangement links TRBV5-1 to TRBJ2-3, with 7 nucleotides matching TRBD2. The CDR3 runs 15 residues. The V gene's germline CDR1 is SGHRS and CDR2 YFSETQ. The V segment lost 0 bases and the J segment 4 bases; nucleotides outside the gene matches: 5. The CDR3 sequence: CASSLEGGLADTQYF. The DNA of the CDR3 is TGCGCCAGCAGCTTGGAGGGAGGGTTAGCAGATACGCAGTATTTT.

This chain joins TRBV9 and TRBJ2-1, with D possibly being TRBD1 or TRBD2 (5 bases each). The CDR3 sequence is 15 residues long. The ends were cut back, 1 base at V and 1 base at J, with 9 bases in the middle. Per the germline V gene, CDR1 is SGDLS and CDR2 is YYNGEE. In DNA form, the CDR3 reads TGTGCCAGCAGCGTAAATGGGGGATCCTACAATGAGCAGTTCTTC. Its protein product is CASSVNGGSYNEQFF. The whole variable domain, remainder taken from reference TRBV9 and TRBJ2-1, is DSGVTQTPKHLITATGQRVTLRCSPRSGDLSVYWYQQSLDQGLQFLIQYYNGEERAKGNILERFSAQQFPDLHSELNLSSLELGDSALYFCASSVNGGSYNEQFFGPGTRLTVL.

The genes are TRBV15 and TRBJ2-1, with D perhaps TRBD2 (6 bases). The CDR3 is made up of 18 amino acids. Germline CDR1 and CDR2: LNHNV and YYDKDF (reference sequence). Deletions cut 0 bases from V and 4 bases from J, with 19 bases between. The DNA for the CDR3 is TGTGCCACCAGCAGAGATAGGTGGGAGCGCGGGGATTACAATGAGCAGTTCTTC. Protein sequence: CATSRDRWERGDYNEQFF.

This clonotype has a handful of counts. V and J are TRBV7-2 and TRBJ2-7, with 10 bases that match TRBD2. The germline CDR1 and CDR2 sequences are SGHTA and FQGNSA. The CDR3 runs 15 residues. Unmatched junction bases numbered 6, after V lost 3 bases and J lost 4 bases. The DNA of the CDR3 is TGTGCCAGCAGCTTTTCTAGCGGGGGTTGGTACGAGCAGTACTTC. Translated: CASSFSSGGWYEQYF.

The rearrangement uses TRBV5-4 and TRBJ2-5, with D possibly being TRBD1 (7 bases). The CDR3 is made up of 16 amino acids. V was pared by 7 bases and J by 13 bases, with 32 bases between. Looked up from germline, CDR1 is SGHNT and CDR2 is YYREEE (reference sequence). CDR3 in amino acids: CASRNQGDSAQGGPYF. The CDR3 nucleotides read TGTGCCAGCCGAAATCAGGGGGACAGCGCCCAAGGAGGGCCGTACTTC.

This CDR3 reads CASSGFSGNSYNEQFF. DNA for the CDR3: TGTGCCAGCAGCGGCTTCAGCGGGAACTCCTACAATGAGCAGTTCTTC. The chain couples TRBV7-2 to TRBJ2-1, with TRBD2 matching 7 bases. There are 16 residues in the CDR3. The trim removed 5 bases at V and 0 bases at J, leaving 7 bases unmatched. The germline gives CDR1 SGHTA, CDR2 FQGNSA.

The chain links TRBV20-1 to TRBJ2-7; D not resolved. Looked up from germline, CDR1 is DFQATT and CDR2 is SNEGSKA (reference sequence). V lost 0 bases and J 7 bases, leaving 19 bases between the germline ends. The CDR3 totals 15 residues. The CDR3 sequence is CSARDFGDPYNEQYF. Here the CDR3 DNA reads TGCAGTGCTAGAGATTTTGGCGATCCCTACAATGAGCAGTACTTC.

The V call is TRBV20-1, the J call TRBJ2-7, with 9 nucleotides matching TRBD1. The V and J ends lost 5 bases and 4 bases, in that order; junction bases with no gene match: 3. The germline V gene has CDR1 DFQATT and CDR2 SNEGSKA (reference sequence). This CDR3 spans 12 amino acids. The CDR3 DNA reads TGCAGTGCTTACAGGGGGCTTTACGAGCAGTACTTC. Amino acid sequence: CSAYRGLYEQYF.

This clonotype was counted only a few times. The chain couples TRBV6-1 to TRBJ2-7, with D possibly being TRBD1 or TRBD2 (5 bases each). The CDR3 runs 15 residues. V lost 0 bases and J 2 bases, leaving 11 bases between the germline ends. Germline V gene lookup returns CDR1 MNHNS and CDR2 SASEGT. CDR3 bases: TGTGCCAGCAGTGAAGCAGGGACGTTCCCCTACGAGCAGTACTTC. It yields the protein CASSEAGTFPYEQYF.

The chain carries TRBV12-5 and TRBJ2-1; D gene ambiguous. From germline, CDR1 is LGHNT and CDR2 FRNRAP. Between the trimmed V and J ends, which lost 10 bases and 8 bases, there was a span of 6 bases. The CDR3 extends over 9 amino acids. CDR3 sequence reads: CANKDEQFF. As DNA, the CDR3 is TGTGCTAACAAAGATGAGCAGTTCTTC.

This clonotype was seen a handful of times. The chain is built from TRBV27 and TRBJ2-7, with TRBD2 matching over 10 bases. The germline CDR1 and CDR2 sequences are MNHEY and SMNVEV (reference sequence). Trimming removed 6 bases from V and 4 bases from J; junction bases left unmatched: 12. The CDR3 extends over 16 amino acids. The CDR3: CASSPITVAGGYEQYF. The CDR3, as DNA: TGTGCCAGCAGCCCCATTACTGTAGCGGGAGGTTACGAGCAGTACTTC.